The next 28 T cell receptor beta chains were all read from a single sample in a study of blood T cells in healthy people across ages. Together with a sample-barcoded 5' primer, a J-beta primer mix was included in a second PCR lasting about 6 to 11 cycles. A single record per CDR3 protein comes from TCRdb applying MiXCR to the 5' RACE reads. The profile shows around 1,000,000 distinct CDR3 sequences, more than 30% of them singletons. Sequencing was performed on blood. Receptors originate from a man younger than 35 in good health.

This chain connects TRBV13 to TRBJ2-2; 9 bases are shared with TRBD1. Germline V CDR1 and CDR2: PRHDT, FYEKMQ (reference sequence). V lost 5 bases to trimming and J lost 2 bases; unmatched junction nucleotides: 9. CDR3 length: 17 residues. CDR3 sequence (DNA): TGTGCCAGCAGCCTCCTGGGACAGGGACCAAACACCGGGGAGCTGTTTTTT. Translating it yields CASSLLGQGPNTGELFF.

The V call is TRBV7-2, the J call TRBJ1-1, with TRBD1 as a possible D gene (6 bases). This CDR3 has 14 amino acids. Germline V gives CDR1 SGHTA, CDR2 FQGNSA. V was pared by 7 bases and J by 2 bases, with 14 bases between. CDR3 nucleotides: TGTGCCAGCAACCTGGGACACCGCAACACTGAAGCTTTCTTT. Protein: CASNLGHRNTEAFF.

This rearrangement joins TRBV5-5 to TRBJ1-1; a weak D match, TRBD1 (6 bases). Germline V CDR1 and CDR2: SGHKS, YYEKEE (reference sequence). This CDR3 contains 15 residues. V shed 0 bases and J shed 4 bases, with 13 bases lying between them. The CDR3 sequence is CASSLALSRGTEAFF. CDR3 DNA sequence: TGTGCCAGCAGCTTGGCCCTTTCCAGGGGCACTGAAGCTTTCTTT. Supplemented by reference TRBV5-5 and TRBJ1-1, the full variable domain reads DAGVTQSPTHLIKTRGQQVTLRCSPISGHKSVSWYQQVLGQGPQFIFQYYEKEERGRGNFPDRFSARQFPNYSSELNVNALLLGDSALYLCASSLALSRGTEAFFGQGTRLTVV.

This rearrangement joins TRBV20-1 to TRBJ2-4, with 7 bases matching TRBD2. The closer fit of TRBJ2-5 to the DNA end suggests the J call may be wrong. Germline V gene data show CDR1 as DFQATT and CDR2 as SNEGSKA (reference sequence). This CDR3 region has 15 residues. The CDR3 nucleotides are TGCAGTGCTCTTAGCCGGGACGGGGGGCAAGAGACCCAGTACTTC. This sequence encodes CSALSRDGGQETQYF.

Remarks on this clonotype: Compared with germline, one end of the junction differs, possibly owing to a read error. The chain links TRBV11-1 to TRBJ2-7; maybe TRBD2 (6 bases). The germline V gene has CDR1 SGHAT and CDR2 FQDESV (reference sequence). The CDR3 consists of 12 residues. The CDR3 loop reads CAISRVEGEQYF. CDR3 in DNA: TGTGCCATCAGCCGCGTGGAGGGCGAGCAGTACTTC.

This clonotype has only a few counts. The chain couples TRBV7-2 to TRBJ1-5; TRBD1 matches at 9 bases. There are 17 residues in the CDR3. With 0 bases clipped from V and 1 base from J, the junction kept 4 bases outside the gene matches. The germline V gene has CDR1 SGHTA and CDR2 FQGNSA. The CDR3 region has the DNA TGTGCCAGCAGCTTAGCCGCGGGACAGGGAAGCAATCAGCCCCAGCATTTT. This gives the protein CASSLAAGQGSNQPQHF.

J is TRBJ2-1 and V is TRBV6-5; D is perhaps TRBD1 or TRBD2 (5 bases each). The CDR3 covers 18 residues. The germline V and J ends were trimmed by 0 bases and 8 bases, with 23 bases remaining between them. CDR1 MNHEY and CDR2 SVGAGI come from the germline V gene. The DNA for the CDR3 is TGTGCCAGCAGTTACTCGAAGGGGTTGTCAACGATGGGGGATGAGCAGTTCTTC. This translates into CASSYSKGLSTMGDEQFF.

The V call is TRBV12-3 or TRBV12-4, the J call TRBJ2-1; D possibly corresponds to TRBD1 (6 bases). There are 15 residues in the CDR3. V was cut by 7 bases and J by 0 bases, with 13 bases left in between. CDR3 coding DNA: TGTGCCAGCAAGGGGGAACCGAGCTCCTACAATGAGCAGTTCTTC. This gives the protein CASKGEPSSYNEQFF.

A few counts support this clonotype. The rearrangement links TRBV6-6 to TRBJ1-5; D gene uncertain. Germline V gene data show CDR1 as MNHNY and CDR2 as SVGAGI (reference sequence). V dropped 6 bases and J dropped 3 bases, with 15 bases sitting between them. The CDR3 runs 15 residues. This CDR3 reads CASSWVAEDNQPQHF. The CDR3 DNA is TGTGCCAGCAGCTGGGTAGCGGAGGACAATCAGCCCCAGCATTTT.

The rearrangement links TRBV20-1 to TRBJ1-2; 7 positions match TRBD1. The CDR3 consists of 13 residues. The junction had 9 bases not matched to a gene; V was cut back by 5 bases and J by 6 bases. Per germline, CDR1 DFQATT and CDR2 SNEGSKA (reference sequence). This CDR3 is CSARSPGQHGYTF. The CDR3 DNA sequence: TGCAGTGCTCGATCACCGGGACAGCATGGCTACACCTTC.

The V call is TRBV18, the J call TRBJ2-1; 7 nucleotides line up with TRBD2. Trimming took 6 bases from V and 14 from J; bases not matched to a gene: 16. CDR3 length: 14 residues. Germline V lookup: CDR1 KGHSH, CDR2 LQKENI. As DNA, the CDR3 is TGTGCCAGCTCCCCCGGGACTAACAATGGAATGGAGTTCTTC. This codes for CASSPGTNNGMEFF. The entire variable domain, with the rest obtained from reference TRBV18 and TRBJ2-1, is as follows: NAGVMQNPRHLVRRRGQEARLRCSPMKGHSHVYWYRQLPEEGLKFMVYLQKENIIDESGMPKERFSAEFPKEGPSILRIQQVVRGDSAAYFCASSPGTNNGMEFFGPGTRLTVL.

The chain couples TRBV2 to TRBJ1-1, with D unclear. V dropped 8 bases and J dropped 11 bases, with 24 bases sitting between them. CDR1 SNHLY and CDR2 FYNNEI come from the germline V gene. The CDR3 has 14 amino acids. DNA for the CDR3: TGTGCCAGCCGACCACGAATTCTCGCGCCCCACGCTTTCTTT. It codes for CASRPRILAPHAFF.

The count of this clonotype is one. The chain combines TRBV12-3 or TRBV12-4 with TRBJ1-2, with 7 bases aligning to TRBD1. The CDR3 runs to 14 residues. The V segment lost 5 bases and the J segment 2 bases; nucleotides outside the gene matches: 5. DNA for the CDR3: TGTGCCAGCAGTACCCGGACAGGAAACTATGGCTACACCTTC. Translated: CASSTRTGNYGYTF.

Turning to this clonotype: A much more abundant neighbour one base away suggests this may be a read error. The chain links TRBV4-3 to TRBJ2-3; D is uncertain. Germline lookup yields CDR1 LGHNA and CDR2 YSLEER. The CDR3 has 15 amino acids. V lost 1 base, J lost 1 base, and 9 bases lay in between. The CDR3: CASSQARHRTDTQYF. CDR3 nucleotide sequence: TGCGCCAGCAGCCAAGCCCGACACCGCACAGATACGCAGTATTTT.

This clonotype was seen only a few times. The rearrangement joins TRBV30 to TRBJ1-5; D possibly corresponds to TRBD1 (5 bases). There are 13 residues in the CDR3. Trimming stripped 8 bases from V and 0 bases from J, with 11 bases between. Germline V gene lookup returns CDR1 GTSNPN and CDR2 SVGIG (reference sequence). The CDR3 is CAGTRGSNQPQHF. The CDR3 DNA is TGTGCCGGGACCCGGGGTAGCAATCAGCCCCAGCATTTT.

Written as DNA, the CDR3 is TGTGCCAGCAGCCAAGATCGAAGACTAGCGGGGGCCGAGCAGTTCTTC. Translation gives CASSQDRRLAGAEQFF. The V gene is TRBV3-1, the J gene TRBJ2-1; 12 bases are a match to TRBD2. The CDR3 has 16 residues. Germline CDR1 reads LGHDT; CDR2 reads YNNKEL (reference sequence). Trimming removed 0 bases from V and 10 bases from J; junction bases left unmatched: 7.

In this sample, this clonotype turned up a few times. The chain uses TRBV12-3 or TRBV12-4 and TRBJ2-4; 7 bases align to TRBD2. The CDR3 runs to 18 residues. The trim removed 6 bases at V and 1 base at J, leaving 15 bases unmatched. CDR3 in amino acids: CASSPGTTGPRAKNIQYF. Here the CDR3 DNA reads TGTGCCAGCAGCCCCGGGACTACTGGGCCCAGGGCCAAAAACATTCAGTACTTC.

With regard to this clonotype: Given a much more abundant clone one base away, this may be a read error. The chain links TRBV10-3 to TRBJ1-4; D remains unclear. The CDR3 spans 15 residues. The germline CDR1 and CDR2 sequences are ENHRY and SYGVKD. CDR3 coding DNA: TGTGTCATCAGTGAGTCACGGGAAAGGAATGAAAAACTGTTTTTT. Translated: CVISESRERNEKLFF.

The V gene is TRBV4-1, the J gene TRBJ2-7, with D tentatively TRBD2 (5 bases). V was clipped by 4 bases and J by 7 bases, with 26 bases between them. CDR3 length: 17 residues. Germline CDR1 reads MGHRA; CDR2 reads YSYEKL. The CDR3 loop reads CASSRSGRSLGVDEQYF. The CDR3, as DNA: TGCGCCAGCAGCCGATCAGGCAGGTCTCTGGGAGTCGATGAGCAGTACTTC.

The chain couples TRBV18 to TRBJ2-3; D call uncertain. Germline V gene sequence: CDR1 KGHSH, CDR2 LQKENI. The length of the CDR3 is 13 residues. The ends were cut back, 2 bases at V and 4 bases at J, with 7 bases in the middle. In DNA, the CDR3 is TGTGCCAGCTCACCATCAAGGTCAGATACGCAGTATTTT. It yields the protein CASSPSRSDTQYF.

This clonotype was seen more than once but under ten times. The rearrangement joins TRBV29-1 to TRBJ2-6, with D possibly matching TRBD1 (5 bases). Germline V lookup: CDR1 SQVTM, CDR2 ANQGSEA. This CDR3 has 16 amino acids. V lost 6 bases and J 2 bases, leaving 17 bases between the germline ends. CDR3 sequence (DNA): TGCAGCGTCCAGACAGTCGTTGATACTGGGGCCAACGTCCTGACTTTC. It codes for CSVQTVVDTGANVLTF.

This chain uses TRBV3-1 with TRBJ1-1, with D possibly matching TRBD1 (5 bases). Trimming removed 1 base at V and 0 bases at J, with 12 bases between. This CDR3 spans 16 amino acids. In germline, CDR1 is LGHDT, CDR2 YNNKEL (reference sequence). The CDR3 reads CASSQGRRGMNTEAFF. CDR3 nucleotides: TGTGCCAGCAGCCAAGGTCGTAGGGGTATGAACACTGAAGCTTTCTTT.

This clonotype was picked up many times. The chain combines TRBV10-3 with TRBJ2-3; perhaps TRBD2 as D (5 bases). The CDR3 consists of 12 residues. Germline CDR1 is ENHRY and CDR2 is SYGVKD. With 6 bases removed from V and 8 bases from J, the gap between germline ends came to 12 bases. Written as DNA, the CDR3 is TGTGCCATCAGGGCTATTGAGGGTACGCAGTATTTT. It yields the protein CAIRAIEGTQYF.

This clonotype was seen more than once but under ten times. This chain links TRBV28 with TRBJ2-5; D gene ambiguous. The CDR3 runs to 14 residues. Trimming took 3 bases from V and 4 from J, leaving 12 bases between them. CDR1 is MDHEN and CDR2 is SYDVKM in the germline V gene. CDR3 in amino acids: CASSFPPNGETQYF. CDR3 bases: TGTGCCAGCAGTTTCCCTCCCAACGGAGAGACCCAGTACTTC.

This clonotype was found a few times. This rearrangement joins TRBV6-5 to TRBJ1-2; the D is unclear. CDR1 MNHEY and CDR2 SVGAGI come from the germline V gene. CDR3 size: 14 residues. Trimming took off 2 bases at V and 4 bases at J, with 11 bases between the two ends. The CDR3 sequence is CASSYGLQAYGYTF. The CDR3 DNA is TGTGCCAGCAGTTACGGTCTGCAGGCCTATGGCTACACCTTC.

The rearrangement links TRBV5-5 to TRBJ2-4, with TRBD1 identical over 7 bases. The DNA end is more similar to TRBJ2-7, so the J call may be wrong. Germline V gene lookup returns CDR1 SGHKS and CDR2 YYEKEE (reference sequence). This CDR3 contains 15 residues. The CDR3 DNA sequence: TGTGCCAGCAGCTTTTCCCCAACAGGGGACTACGAGCAGTACTTC. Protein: CASSFSPTGDYEQYF.

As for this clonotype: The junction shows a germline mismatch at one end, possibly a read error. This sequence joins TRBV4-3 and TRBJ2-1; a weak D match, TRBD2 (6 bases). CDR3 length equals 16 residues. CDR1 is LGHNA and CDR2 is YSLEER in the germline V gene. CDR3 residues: CASSQGGGILYNEQFF. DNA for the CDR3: TGCGCCAGCAGTCAAGGTGGGGGGATCCTTTACAATGAGCAGTTCTTC.

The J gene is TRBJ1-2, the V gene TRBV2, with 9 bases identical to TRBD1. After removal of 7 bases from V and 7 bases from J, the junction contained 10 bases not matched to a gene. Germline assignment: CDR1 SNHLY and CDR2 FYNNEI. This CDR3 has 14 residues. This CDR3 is CASTGGTGLPGYTF. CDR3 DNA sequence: TGTGCCAGCACTGGAGGGACAGGGCTTCCTGGCTACACCTTC.